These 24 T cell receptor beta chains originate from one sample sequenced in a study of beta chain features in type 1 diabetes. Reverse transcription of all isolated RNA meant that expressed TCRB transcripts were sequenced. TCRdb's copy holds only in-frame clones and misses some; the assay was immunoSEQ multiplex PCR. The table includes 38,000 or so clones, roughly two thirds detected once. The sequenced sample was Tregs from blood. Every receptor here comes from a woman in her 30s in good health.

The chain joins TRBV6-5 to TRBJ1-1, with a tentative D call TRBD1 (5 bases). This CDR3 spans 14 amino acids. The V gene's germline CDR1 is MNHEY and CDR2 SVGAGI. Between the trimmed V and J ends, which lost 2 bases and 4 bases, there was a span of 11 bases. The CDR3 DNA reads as TGTGCCAGCAGTTACCGGGGCGGGGGCACTGAAGCTTTCTTT. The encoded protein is CASSYRGGGTEAFF.

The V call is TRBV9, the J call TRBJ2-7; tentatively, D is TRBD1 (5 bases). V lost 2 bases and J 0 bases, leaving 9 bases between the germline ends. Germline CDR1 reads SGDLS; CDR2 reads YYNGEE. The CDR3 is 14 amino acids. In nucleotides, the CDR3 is TGTGCCAGCAGCGTGGGCAGGGACTCCTACGAGCAGTACTTC. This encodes CASSVGRDSYEQYF.

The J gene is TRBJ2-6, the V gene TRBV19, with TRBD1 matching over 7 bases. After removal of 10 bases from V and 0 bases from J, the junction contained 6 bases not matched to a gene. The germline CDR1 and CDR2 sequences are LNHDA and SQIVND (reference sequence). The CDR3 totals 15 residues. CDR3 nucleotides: TGTGCCACCCTGGGACAGACCTCTGGGGCCAACGTCCTGACTTTC. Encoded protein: CATLGQTSGANVLTF.

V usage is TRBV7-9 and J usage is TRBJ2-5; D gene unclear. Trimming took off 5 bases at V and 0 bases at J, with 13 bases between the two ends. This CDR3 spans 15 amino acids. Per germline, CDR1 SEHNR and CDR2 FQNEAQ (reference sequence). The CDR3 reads CASSIRITDQETQYF. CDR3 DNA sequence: TGTGCCAGCAGCATCCGGATTACAGACCAAGAGACCCAGTACTTC.

The chain's CDR3 is CASSSRQGMSTEAFF. The DNA of the CDR3 is TGTGCCAGCAGCTCAAGACAGGGGATGAGCACTGAAGCTTTCTTT. The chain couples TRBV7-2 to TRBJ1-1; 8 bases line up with TRBD1. With 4 bases clipped from V and 4 bases from J, the junction kept 8 bases outside the gene matches. This CDR3 has 15 residues. Germline loops: CDR1 SGHTA, CDR2 FQGNSA.

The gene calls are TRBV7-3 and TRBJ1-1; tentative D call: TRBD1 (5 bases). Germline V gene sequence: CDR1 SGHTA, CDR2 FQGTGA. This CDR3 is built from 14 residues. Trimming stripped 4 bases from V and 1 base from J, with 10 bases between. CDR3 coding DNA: TGTGCCAGCAGCTCGGGACTGGAGAACACTGAAGCTTTCTTT. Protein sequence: CASSSGLENTEAFF. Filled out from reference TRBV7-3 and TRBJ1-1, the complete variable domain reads GAGVSQTPSNKVTEKGKYVELRCDPISGHTALYWYRQSLGQGPEFLIYFQGTGAADDSGLPNDRFFAVRPEGSVSTLKIQRTERGDSAVYLCASSSGLENTEAFFGQGTRLTVV.

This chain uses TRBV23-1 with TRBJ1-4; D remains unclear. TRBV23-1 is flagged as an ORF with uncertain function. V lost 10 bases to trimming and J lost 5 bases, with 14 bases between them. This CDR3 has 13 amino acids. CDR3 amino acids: CAMWSLRNEKLFF. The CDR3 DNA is TGCGCCATGTGGTCACTCCGGAATGAAAAACTGTTTTTT.

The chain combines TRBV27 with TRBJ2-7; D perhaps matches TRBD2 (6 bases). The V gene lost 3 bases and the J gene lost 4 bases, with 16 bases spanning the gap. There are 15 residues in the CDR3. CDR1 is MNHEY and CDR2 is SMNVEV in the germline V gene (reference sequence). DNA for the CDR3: TGTGCCAGCAGTTTTCGGGGGAGAGGGGTTTACGAGCAGTACTTC. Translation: CASSFRGRGVYEQYF.

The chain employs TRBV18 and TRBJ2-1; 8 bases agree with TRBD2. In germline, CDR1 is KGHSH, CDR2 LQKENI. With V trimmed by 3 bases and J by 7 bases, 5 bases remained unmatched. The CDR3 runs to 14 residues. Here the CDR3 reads CASSPALAGNEQFF. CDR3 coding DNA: TGTGCCAGCTCACCCGCCCTAGCGGGTAATGAGCAGTTCTTC.

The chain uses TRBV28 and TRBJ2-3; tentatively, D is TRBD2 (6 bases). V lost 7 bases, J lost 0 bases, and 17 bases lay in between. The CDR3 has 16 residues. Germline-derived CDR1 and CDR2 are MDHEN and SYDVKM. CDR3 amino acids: CASTPPLAGSTDTQYF. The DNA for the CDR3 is TGTGCCAGCACCCCTCCCCTTGCGGGGAGCACAGATACGCAGTATTTT.

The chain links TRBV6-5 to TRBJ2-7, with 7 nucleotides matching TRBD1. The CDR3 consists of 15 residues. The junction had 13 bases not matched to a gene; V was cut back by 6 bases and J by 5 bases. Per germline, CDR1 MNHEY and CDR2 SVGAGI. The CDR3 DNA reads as TGTGCCAGCAGGCCGACAGCGACAGGGCGGGACGAGCAGTACTTC. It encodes CASRPTATGRDEQYF.

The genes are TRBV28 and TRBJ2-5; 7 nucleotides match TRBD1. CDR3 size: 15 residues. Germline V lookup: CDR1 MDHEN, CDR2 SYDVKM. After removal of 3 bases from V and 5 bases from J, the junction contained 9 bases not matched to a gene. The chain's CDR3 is CASSFLTGATETQYF. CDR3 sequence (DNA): TGTGCCAGCAGTTTCCTCACAGGGGCTACGGAGACCCAGTACTTC.

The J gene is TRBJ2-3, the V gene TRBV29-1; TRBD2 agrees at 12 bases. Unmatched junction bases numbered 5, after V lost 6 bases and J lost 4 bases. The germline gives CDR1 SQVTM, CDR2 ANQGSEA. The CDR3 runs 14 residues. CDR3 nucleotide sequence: TGCAGCGTGGTGGGACTAGCGGGTGCAGATACGCAGTATTTT. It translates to CSVVGLAGADTQYF.

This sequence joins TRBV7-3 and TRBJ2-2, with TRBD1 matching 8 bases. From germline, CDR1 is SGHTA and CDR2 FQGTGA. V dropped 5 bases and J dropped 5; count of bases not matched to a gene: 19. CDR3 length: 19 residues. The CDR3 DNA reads TGTGCCAGCAGCCGATCCCCCGGCCAGGGGGCCCTGGGAACCGGGGAGCTGTTTTTT. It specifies CASSRSPGQGALGTGELFF.

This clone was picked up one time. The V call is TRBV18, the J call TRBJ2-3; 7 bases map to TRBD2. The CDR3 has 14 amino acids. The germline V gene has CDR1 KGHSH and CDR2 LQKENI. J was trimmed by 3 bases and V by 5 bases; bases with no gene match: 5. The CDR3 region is CASSYLRETDTQYF. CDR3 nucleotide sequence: TGTGCCAGCTCATATTTGCGGGAGACAGATACGCAGTATTTT.

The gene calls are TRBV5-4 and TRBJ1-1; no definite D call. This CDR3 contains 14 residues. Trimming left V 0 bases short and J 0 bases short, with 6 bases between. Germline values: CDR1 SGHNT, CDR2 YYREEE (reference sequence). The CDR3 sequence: CASSLVGVNTEAFF. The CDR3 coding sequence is TGTGCCAGCAGCTTGGTTGGAGTGAACACTGAAGCTTTCTTT.

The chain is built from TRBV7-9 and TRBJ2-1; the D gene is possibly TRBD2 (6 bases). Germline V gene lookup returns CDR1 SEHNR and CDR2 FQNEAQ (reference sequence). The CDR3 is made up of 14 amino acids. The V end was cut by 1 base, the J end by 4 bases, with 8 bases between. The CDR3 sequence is CASSLDGGYNEQFF. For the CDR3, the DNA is TGTGCCAGCAGCTTAGACGGGGGATACAATGAGCAGTTCTTC. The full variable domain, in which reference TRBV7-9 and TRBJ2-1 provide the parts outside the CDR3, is DTGVSQNPRHKITKRGQNVTFRCDPISEHNRLYWYRQTLGQGPEFLTYFQNEAQLEKSRLLSDRFSAERPKGSFSTLEIQRTEQGDSAMYLCASSLDGGYNEQFFGPGTRLTVL.

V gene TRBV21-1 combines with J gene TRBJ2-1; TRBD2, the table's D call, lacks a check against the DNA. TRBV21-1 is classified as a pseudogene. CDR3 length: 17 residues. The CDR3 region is CASSPRDGDYPYNEQFF. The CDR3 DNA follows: TGTGCCAGCAGCCCCAGGGACGGGGACTACCCCTACAATGAGCAGTTCTTC.

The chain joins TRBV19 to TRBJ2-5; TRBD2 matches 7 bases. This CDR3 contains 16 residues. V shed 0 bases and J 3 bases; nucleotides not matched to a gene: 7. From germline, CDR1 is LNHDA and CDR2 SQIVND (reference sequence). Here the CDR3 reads CASSIERLAAEETQYF. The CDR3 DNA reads TGTGCCAGTAGTATAGAGAGGCTAGCGGCGGAAGAGACCCAGTACTTC.

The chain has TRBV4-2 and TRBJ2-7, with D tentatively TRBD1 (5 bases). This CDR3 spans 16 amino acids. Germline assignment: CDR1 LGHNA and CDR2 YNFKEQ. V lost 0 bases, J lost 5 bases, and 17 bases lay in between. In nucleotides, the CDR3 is TGTGCCAGCAGCCAAGAAGGGGCGCCGTGGCTCCACGAGCAGTACTTC. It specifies CASSQEGAPWLHEQYF.

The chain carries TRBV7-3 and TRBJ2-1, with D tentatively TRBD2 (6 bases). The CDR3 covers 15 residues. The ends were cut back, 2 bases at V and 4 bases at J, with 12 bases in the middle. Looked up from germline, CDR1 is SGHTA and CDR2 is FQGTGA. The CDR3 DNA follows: TGTGCCAGCAGCTTAGGCGGGACCCTTTACAATGAGCAGTTCTTC. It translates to CASSLGGTLYNEQFF.

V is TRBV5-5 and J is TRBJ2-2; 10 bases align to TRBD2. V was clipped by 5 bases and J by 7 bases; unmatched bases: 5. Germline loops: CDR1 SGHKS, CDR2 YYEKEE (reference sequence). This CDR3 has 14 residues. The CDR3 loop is CASRKREGGGELFF. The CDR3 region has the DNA TGTGCCAGCAGGAAGCGGGAGGGAGGCGGGGAGCTGTTTTTT.

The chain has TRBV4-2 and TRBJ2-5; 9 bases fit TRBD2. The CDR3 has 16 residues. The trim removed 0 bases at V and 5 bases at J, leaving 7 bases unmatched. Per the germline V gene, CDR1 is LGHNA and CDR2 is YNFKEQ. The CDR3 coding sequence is TGTGCCAGCAGCCAAGAGGGACTAGCACCGTGGGAGACCCAGTACTTC. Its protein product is CASSQEGLAPWETQYF.

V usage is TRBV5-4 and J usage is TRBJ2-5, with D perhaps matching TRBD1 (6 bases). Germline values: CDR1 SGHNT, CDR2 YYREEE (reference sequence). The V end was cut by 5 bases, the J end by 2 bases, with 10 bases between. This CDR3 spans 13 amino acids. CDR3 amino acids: CASRGQRQETQYF. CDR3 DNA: TGTGCCAGCAGAGGACAGCGTCAAGAGACCCAGTACTTC.